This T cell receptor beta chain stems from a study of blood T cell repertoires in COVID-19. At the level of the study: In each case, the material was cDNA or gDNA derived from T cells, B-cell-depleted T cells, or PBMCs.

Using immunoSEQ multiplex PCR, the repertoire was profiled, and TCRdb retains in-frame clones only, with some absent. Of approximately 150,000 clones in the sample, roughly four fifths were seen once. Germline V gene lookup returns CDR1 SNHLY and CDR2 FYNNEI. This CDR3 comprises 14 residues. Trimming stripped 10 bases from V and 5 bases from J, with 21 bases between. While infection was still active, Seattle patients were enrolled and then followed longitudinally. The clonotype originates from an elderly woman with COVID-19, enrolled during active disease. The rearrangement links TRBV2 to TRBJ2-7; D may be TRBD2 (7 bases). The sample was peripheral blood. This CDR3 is CAIGGGRSKDEQYF. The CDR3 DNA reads TGTGCCATTGGGGGGGGGCGATCGAAGGACGAGCAGTACTTC.